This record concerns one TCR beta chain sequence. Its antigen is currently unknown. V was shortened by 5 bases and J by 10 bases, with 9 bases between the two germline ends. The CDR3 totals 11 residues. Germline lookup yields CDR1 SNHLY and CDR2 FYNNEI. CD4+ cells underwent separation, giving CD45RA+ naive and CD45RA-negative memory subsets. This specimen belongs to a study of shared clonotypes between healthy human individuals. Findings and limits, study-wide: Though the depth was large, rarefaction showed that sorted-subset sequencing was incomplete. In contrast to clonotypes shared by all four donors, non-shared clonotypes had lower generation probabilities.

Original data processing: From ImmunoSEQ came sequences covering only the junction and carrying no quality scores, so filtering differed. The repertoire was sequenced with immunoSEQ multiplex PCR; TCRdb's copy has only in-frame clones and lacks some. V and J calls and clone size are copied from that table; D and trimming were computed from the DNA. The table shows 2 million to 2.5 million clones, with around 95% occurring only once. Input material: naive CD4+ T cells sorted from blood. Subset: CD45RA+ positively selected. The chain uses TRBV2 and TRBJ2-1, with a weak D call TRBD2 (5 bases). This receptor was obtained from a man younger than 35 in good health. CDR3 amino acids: CASSLIAEQFF. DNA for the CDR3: TGTGCCAGCAGTCTAATAGCGGAGCAGTTCTTC. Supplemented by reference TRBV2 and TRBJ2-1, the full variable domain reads EPEVTQTPSHQVTQMGQEVILRCVPISNHLYFYWYRQILGQKVEFLVSFYNNEISEKSEIFDDQFSVERPDGSNFTLKIRSTKLEDSAMYFCASSLIAEQFFGPGTRLTVL.